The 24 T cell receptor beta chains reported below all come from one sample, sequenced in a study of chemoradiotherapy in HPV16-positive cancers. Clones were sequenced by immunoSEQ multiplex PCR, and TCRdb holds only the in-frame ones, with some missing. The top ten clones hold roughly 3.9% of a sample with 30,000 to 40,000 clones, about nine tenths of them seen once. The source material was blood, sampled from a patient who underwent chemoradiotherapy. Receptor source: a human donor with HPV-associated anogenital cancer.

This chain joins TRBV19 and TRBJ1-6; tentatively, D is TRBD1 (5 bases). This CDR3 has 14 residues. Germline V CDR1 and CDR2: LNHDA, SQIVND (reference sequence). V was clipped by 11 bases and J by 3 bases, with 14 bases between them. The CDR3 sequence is CASRPRGYNSPLHF. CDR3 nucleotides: TGTGCCTCGCGGCCAAGGGGCTATAATTCACCCCTCCACTTT.

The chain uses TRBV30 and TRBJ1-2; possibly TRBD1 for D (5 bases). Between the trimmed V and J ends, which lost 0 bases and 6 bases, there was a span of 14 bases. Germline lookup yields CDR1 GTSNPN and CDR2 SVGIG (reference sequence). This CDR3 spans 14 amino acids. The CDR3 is CAWSVPGVLHGYTF. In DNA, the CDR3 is TGTGCCTGGAGTGTACCGGGGGTACTACATGGCTACACCTTC.

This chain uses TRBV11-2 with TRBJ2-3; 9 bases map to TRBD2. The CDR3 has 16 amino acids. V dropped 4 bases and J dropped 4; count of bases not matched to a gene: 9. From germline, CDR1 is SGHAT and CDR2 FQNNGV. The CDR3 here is CASSYLGGGASDTQYF. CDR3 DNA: TGTGCCAGCAGCTATTTGGGCGGGGGGGCATCAGATACGCAGTATTTT.

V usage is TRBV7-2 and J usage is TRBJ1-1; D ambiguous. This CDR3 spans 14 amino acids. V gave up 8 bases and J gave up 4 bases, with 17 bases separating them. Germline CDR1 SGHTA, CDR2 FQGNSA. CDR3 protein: CASAWVGVATEAFF. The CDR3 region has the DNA TGTGCCAGCGCCTGGGTTGGGGTGGCCACTGAAGCTTTCTTT.

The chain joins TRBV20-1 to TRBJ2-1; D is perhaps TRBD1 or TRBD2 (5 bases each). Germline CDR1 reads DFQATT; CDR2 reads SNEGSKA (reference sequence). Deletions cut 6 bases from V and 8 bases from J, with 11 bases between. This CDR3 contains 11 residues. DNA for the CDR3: TGCAGTGCGCCCCGGGGACATGAGCAGTTCTTC. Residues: CSAPRGHEQFF.

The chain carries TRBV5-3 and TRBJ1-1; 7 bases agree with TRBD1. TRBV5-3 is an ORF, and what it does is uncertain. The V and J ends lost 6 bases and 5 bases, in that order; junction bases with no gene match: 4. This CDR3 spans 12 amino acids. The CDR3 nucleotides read TGTGCCAGAACCAGCAGGGGGACTGAAGCTTTCTTT. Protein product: CARTSRGTEAFF.

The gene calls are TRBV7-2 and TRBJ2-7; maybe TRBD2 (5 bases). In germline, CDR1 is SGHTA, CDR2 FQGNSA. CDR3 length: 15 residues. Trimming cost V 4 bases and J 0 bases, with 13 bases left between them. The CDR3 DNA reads TGTGCCAGCAGCTACATCCCGGGGTCCTCCTACGAGCAGTACTTC. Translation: CASSYIPGSSYEQYF.

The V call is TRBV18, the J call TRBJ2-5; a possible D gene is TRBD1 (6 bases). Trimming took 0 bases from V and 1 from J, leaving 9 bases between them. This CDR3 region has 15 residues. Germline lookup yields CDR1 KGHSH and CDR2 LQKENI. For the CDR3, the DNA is TGTGCCAGCTCACCACCCGACAGGCTCCAAGAGACCCAGTACTTC. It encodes CASSPPDRLQETQYF.

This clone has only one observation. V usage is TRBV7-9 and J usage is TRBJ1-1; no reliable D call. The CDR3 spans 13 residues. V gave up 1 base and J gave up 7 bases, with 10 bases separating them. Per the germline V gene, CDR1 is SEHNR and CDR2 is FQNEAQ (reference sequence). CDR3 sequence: CASSLDSRVEAFF. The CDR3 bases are TGTGCCAGCAGCTTAGACAGTCGGGTTGAAGCTTTCTTT.

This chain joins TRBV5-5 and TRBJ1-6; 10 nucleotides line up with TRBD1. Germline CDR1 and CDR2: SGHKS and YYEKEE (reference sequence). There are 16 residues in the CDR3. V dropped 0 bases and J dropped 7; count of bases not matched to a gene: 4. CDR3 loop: CASSLGQGALNSPLHF. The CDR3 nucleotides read TGTGCCAGCAGCTTGGGACAGGGGGCATTGAATTCACCCCTCCACTTT.

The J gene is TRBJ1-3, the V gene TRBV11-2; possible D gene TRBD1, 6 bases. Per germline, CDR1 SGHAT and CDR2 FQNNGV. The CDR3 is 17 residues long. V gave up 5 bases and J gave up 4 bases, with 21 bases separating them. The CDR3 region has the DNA TGTGCCAGCAGCCAGACTTCGGTTGGGGGCGGAGGAAACACCATATATTTT. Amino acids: CASSQTSVGGGGNTIYF.

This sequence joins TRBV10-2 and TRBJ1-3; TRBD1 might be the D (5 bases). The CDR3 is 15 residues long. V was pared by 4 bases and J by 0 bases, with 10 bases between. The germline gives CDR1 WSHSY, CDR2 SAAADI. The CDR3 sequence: CASSGGAGSGNTIYF. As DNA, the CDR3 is TGCGCCAGCAGTGGGGGCGCGGGCTCTGGAAACACCATATATTTT.

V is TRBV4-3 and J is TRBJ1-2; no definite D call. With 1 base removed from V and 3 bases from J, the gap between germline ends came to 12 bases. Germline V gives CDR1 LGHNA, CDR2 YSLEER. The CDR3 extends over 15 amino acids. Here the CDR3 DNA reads TGCGCCAGCAGCCAAGTCTATGATTGGGACTATGGCTACACCTTC. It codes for CASSQVYDWDYGYTF.

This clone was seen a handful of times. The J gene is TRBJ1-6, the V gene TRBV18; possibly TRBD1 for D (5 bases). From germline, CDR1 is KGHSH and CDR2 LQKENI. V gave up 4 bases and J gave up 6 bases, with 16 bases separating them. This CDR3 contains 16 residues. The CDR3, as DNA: TGTGCCAGCTCACGGGACTCGCAAGGGACTAATTCACCCCTCCACTTT. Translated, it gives CASSRDSQGTNSPLHF.

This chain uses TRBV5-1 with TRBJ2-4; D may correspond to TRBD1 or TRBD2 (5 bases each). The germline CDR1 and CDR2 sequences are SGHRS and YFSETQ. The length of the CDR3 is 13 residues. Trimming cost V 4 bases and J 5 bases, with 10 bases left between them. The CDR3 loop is CASSGDGQNIQYF. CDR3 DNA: TGCGCCAGCAGCGGGGACGGGCAAAACATTCAGTACTTC.

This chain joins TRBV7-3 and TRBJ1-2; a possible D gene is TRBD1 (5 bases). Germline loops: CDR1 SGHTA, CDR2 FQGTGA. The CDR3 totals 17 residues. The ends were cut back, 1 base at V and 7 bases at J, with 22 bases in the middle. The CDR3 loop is CASSLRQAGHSGGGYTF. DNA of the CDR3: TGTGCCAGCAGCTTAAGACAAGCGGGCCACTCGGGGGGTGGCTACACCTTC.

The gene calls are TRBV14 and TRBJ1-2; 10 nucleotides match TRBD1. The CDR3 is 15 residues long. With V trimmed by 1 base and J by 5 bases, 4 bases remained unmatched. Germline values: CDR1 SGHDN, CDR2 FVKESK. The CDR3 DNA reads TGTGCCAGCAGCCAAGCTGGGACAGGGGTTTATGGCTACACCTTC. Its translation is CASSQAGTGVYGYTF.

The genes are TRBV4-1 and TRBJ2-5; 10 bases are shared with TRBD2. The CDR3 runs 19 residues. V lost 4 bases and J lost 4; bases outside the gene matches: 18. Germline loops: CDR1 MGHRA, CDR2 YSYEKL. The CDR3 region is CASSLGPGLATLMGETQYF. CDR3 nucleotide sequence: TGCGCCAGCAGCCTCGGGCCGGGACTAGCGACGTTGATGGGAGAGACCCAGTACTTC.

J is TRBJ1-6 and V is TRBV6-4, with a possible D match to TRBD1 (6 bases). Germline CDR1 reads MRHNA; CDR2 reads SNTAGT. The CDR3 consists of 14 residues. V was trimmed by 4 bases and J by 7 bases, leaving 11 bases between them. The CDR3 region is CASSVDTGNSPLHF. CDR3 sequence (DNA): TGTGCCAGCAGTGTCGATACAGGGAATTCACCCCTCCACTTT.

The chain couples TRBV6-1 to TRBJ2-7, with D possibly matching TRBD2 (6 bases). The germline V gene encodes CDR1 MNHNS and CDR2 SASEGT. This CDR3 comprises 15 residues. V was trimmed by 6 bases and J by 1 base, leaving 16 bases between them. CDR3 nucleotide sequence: TGTGCCAGCAGGTTGACTAGTTCCAATTCCTACGAGCAGTACTTC. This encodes CASRLTSSNSYEQYF.

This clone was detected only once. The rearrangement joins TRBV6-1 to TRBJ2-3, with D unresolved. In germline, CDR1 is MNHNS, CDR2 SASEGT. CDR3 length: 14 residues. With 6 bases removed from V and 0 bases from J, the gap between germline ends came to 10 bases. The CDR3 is CASRIQSSTDTQYF. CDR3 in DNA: TGTGCCAGCAGGATACAGAGCAGCACAGATACGCAGTATTTT.

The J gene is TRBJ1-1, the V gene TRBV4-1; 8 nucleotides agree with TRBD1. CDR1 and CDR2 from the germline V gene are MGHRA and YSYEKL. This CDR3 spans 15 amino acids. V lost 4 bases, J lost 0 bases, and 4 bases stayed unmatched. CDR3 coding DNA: TGCGCCAGCAGCCGGACAGGGAGGATGAACACTGAAGCTTTCTTT. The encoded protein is CASSRTGRMNTEAFF.

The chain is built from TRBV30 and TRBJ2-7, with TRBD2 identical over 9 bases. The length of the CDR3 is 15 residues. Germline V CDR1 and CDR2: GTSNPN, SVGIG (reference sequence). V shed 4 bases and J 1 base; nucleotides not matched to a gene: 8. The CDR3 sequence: CAWMSLAGLSYEQYF. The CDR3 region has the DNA TGTGCCTGGATGTCCCTAGCGGGGTTATCCTACGAGCAGTACTTC.

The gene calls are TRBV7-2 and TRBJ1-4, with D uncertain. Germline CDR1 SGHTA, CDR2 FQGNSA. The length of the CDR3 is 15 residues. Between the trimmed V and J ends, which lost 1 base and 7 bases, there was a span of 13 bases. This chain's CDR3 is CASSLVGGRFEKLFF. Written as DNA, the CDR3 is TGTGCCAGCAGCTTAGTGGGTGGACGGTTTGAAAAACTGTTTTTT.